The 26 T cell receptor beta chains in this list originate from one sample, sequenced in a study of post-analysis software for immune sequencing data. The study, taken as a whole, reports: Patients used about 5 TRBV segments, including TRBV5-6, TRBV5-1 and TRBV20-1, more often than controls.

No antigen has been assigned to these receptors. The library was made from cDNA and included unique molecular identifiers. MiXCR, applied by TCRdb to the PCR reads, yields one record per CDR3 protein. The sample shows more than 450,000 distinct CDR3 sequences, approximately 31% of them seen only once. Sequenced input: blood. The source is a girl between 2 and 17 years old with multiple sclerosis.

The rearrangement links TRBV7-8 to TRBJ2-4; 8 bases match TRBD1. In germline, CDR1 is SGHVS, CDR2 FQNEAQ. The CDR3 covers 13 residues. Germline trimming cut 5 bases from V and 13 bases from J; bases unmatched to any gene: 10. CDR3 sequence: CASSLDRDYAQYF. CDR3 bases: TGTGCCAGCAGCCTGGACAGGGATTATGCGCAGTACTTC.

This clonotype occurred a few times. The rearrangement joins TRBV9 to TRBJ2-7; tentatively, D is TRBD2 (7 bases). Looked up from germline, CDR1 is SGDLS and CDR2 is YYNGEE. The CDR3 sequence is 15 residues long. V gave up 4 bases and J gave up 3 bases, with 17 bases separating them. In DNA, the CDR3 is TGTGCCAGCAGCCCCAGGGGAGCGGGATTCTACGAGCAGTACTTC. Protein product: CASSPRGAGFYEQYF.

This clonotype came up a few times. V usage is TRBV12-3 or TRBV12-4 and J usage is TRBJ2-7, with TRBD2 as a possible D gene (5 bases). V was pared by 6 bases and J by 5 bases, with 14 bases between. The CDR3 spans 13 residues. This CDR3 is CASSLDGEHEQYF. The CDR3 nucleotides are TGTGCCAGCAGCCTTGACGGGGAGCACGAGCAGTACTTC.

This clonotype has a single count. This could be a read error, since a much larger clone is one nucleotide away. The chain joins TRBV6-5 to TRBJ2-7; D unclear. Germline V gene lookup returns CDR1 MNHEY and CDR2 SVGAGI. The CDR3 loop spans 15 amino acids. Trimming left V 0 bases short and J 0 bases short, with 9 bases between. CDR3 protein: CASSYSPTGSYEQYF. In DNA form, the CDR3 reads TGTGCCAGCAGTTACTCGCCGACCGGCTCCTACGAGCAGTACTTC.

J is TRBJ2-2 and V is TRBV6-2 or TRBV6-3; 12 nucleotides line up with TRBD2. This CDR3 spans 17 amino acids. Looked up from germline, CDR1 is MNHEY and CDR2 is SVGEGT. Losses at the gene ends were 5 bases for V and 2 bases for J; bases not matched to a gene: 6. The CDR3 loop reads CASSLRTSGDNTGELFF. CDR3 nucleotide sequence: TGTGCCAGCAGTCTTCGGACTAGCGGGGATAACACCGGGGAGCTGTTTTTT.

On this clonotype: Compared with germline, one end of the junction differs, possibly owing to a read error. The CDR3 bases are TGTGCCAACAGTCCCCAACTAGCGGGGGTCCGCAATGAGCAGTTCTTC. This gives the protein CANSPQLAGVRNEQFF. This chain joins TRBV6-5 and TRBJ2-1, with 11 bases identical to TRBD2. The CDR3 is 16 residues long. Looked up from germline, CDR1 is MNHEY and CDR2 is SVGAGI.

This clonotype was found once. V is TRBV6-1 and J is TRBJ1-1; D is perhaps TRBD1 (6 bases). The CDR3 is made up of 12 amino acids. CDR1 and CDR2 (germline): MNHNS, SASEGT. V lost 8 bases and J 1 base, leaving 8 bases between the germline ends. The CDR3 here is CASQGQNTEAFF. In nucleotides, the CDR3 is TGTGCCAGCCAGGGACAGAACACTGAAGCTTTCTTT.

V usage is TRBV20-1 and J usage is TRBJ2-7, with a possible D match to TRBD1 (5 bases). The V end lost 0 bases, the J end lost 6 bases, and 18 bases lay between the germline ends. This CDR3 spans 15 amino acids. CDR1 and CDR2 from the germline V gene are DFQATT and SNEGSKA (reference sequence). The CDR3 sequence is CSARDRTQAGAEQYF. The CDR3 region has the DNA TGCAGTGCTAGAGATAGAACCCAGGCTGGGGCCGAGCAGTACTTC.

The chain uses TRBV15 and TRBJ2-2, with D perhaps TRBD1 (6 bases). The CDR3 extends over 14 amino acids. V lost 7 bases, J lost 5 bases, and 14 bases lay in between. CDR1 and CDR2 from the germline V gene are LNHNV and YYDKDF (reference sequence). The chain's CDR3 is CATKIAGATGELFF. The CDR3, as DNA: TGTGCCACCAAAATCGCAGGGGCAACCGGGGAGCTGTTTTTT.

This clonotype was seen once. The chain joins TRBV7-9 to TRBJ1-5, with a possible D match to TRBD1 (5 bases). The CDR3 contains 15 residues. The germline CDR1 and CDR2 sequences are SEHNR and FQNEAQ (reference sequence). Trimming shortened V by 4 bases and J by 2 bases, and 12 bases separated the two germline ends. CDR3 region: CASSYLGAGNQPQHF. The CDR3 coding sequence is TGTGCCAGCAGCTACCTCGGGGCTGGCAATCAGCCCCAGCATTTT.

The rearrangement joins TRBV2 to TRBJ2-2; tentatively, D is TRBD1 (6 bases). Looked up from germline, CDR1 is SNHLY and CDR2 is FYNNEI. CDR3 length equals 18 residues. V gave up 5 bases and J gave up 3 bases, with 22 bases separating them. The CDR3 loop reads CASSLKTGPMGDTGELFF. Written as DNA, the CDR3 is TGTGCCAGCAGTTTAAAGACAGGACCAATGGGGGACACCGGGGAGCTGTTTTTT.

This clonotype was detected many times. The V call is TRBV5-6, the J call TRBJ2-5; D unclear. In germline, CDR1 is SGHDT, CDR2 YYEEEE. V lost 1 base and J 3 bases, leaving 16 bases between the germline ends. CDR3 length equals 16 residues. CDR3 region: CASSLWTLGAKETQYF. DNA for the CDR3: TGTGCCAGCAGCTTGTGGACCCTAGGAGCGAAAGAGACCCAGTACTTC.

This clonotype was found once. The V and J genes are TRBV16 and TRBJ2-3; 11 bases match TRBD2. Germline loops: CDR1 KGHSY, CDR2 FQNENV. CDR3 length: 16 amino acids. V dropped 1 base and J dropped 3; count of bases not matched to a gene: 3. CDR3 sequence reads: CASSQYGTSGTDTQYF. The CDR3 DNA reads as TGTGCCAGCAGCCAATACGGGACTAGCGGAACAGATACGCAGTATTTT.

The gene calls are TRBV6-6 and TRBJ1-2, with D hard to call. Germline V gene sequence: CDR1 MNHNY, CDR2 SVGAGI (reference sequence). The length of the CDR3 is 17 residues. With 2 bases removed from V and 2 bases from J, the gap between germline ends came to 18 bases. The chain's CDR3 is CASSYRLEDVRNYGYTF. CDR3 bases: TGTGCCAGCAGTTACCGATTGGAGGACGTGAGGAACTATGGCTACACCTTC.

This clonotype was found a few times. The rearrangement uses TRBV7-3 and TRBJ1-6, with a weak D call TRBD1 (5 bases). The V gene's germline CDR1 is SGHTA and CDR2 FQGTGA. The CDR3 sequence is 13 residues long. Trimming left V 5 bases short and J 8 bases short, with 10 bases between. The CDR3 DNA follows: TGTGCCAGCAGCCAAACAGGCGATTCACCCCTCCACTTT. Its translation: CASSQTGDSPLHF.

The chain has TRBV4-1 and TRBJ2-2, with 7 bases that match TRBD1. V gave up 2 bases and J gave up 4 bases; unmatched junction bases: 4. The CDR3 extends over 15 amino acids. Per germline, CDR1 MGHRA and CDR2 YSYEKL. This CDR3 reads CASSQRTGATGELFF. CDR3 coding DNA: TGCGCCAGCAGCCAACGAACAGGGGCCACCGGGGAGCTGTTTTTT.

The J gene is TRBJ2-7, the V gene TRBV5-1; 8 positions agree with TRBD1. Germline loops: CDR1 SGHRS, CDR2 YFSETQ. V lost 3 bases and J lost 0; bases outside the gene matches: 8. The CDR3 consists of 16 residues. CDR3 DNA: TGCGCCAGCAGCTCCACGCCGGGACAGGTCTCCTACGAGCAGTACTTC. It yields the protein CASSSTPGQVSYEQYF.

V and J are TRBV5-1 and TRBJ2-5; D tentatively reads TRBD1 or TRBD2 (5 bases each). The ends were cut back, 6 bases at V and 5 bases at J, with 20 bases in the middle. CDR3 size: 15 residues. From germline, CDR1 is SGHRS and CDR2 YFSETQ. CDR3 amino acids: CASNKVTGLRETQYF. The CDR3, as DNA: TGCGCCAGCAACAAAGTTACGGGGCTTCGCGAGACCCAGTACTTC.

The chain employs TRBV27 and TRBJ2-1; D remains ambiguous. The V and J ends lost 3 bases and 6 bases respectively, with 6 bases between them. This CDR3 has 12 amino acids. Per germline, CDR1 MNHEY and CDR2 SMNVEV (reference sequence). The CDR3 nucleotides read TGTGCCAGCAGTTTGGCCCCCAATGAGCAGTTCTTC. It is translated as CASSLAPNEQFF.

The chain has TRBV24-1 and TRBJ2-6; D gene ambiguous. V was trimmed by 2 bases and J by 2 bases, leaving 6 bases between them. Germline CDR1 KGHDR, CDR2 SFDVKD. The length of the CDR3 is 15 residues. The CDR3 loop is CATSDSRAGANVLTF. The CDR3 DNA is TGTGCCACCAGTGATTCTAGGGCTGGGGCCAACGTCCTGACTTTC.

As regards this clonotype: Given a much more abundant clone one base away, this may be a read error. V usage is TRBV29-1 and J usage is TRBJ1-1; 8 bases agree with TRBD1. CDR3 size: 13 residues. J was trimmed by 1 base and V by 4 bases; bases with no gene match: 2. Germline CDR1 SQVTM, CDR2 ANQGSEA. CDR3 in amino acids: CSVARGQNTEAFF. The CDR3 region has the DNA TGCAGCGTTGCCAGGGGGCAGAACACTGAAGCTTTCTTT. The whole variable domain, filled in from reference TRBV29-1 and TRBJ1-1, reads SAVISQKPSRDICQRGTSLTIQCQVDSQVTMMFWYRQQPGQSLTLIATANQGSEATYESGFVIDKFPISRPNLTFSTLTVSNMSPEDSSIYLCSVARGQNTEAFFGQGTRLTVV.

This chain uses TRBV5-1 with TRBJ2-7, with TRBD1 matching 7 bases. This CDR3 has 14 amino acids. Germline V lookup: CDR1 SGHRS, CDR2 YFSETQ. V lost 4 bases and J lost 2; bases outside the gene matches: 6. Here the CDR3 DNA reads TGCGCCAGCAGCGCTACCGGGACAGCCTACGAGCAGTACTTC. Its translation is CASSATGTAYEQYF.

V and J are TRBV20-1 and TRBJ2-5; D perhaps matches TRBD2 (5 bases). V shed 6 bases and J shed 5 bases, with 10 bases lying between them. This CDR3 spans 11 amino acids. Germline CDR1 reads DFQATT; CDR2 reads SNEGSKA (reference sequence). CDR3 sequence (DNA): TGCAGTGCGTCTCCGGGGGAGACCCAGTACTTC. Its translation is CSASPGETQYF.

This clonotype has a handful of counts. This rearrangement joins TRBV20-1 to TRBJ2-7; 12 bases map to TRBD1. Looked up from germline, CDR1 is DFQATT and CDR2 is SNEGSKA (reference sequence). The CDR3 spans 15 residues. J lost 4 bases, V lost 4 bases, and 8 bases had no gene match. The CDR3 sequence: CSANKPGQGAYEQYF. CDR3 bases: TGCAGTGCTAACAAACCGGGACAGGGGGCTTACGAGCAGTACTTC.

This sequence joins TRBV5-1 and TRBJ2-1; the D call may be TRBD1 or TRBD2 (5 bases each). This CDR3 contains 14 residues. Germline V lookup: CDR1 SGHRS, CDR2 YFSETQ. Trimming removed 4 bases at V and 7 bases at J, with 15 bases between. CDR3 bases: TGCGCCAGCAGCGCCGGGACGTGGTCGAATGAGCAGTTCTTC. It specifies CASSAGTWSNEQFF.

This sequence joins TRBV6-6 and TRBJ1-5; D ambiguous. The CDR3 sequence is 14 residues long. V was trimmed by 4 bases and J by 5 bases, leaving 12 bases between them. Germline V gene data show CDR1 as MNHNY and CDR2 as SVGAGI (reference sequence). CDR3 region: CASSFGSADQPQHF. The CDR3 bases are TGTGCCAGCAGTTTCGGCTCTGCCGATCAGCCCCAGCATTTT.